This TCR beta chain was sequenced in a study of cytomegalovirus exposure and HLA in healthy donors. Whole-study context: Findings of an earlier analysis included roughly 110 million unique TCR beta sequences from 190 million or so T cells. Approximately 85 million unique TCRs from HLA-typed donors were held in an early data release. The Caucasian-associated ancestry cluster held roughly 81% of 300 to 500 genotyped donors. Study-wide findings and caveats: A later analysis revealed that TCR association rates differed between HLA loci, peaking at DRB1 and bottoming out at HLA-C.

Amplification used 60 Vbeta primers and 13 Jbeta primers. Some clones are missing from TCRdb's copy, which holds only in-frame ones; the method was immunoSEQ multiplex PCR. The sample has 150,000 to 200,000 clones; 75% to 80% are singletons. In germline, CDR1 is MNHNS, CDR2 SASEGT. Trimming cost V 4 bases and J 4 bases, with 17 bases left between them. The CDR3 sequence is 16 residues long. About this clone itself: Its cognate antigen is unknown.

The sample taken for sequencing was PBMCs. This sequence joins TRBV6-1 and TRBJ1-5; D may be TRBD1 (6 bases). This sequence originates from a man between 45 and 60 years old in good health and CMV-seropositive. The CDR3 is CASSGSGVWVNQPQHF. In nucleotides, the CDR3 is TGTGCCAGCAGTGGATCAGGGGTTTGGGTTAATCAGCCCCAGCATTTT.